The present entry profiles one TCR beta chain with its context. No antigen is known for it. This sample is drawn from a study of T cell responses to AZD1222 COVID-19 vaccine. V shed 4 bases, J shed 7 bases, and the junction held 10 bases outside the gene matches. Germline-derived CDR1 and CDR2 are SGHRS and YFSETQ. The CDR3 consists of 14 residues. Findings and caveats of the study: Just a handful of people given AZD1222 tested seropositive at baseline. With dominance at 160-218 and 743-854, vaccine-associated CD4 TCRs spanned spike. No repertoire was sampled before or during the peak T cell response, only after it. Donors, mostly white British, included more females; clonal diversity was possibly underestimated.

The protocol was immunoSEQ multiplex PCR, while the TCRdb copy is restricted to in-frame clones and leaves out a portion. The sample carries around 180,000 clones, just under 90% recorded once. This sample comprised peripheral blood, obtained on day 0 of AZD1222 vaccination. The V call is TRBV5-1, the J call TRBJ1-2, with 7 positions matching TRBD1. This sequence originates from an adult in good health. This CDR3 reads CASSPGDSDPGYTF. The CDR3 nucleotides read TGCGCCAGCAGCCCGGGGGACAGTGACCCTGGCTACACCTTC. Using reference TRBV5-1 and TRBJ1-2 for the parts outside the CDR3, the full variable domain is KAGVTQTPRYLIKTRGQQVTLSCSPISGHRSVSWYQQTPGQGLQFLFEYFSETQRNKGNFPGRFSGRQFSNSRSEMNVSTLELGDSALYLCASSPGDSDPGYTFGSGTRLTVV.